A selection of T cell receptor beta chains follows, all from one sample in a study of T-cell memory formation after mild COVID-19. Each CDR3 protein gets one entry after TCRdb re-called the 5' RACE reads with MiXCR. The sample yields fewer than 400,000 distinct CDR3 sequences, 13% seen once. The sample consisted of PBMCs or a T cell subset sorted from them (not recorded which). Receptors originate from a man in his late teens or twenties who had mild COVID-19 (a few samples of this study predate the infection). Cell type and time point are not known. The CDR3 runs from the conserved cysteine through the conserved F or W. Each record gives: J gene, clone size, D gene, CDR3 length, V gene, CDR3 protein, CDR3 DNA. The D gene is left open where the match is weak. Not all rows give a size; the values are once, few, many and, for expanded clones, a class.

J gene: TRBJ2-1
clone size: few
D gene: TRBD2
CDR3 length: 16
V gene: TRBV7-8
CDR3 protein: CASSPARLAGDNEQFF
CDR3 DNA: TGTGCCAGCAGCCCTGCTCGACTAGCGGGGGACAATGAGCAGTTCTTC

J gene: TRBJ2-1
clone size: .
D gene: TRBD2
CDR3 length: 15
V gene: TRBV3-1
CDR3 protein: CASSQDVAGEGEQFF
CDR3 DNA: TGTGCCAGCAGCCAAGACGTAGCGGGGGAAGGGGAGCAGTTCTTC

J gene: TRBJ2-1
clone size: many
D gene: .
CDR3 length: 15
V gene: TRBV7-2
CDR3 protein: CASSLAGGTYNEQFF
CDR3 DNA: TGTGCCAGCAGCTTAGCGGGGGGTACCTACAATGAGCAGTTCTTC

J gene: TRBJ2-2
clone size: few
D gene: .
CDR3 length: 15
V gene: TRBV4-1
CDR3 protein: CASSQVPRDTGELFF
CDR3 DNA: TGCGCCAGCAGCCAAGTCCCCAGGGACACCGGGGAGCTGTTTTTT

J gene: TRBJ2-3
clone size: few
D gene: TRBD2
CDR3 length: 13
V gene: TRBV20-1
CDR3 protein: CSASVAGEGTQYF
CDR3 DNA: TGCAGTGCTAGTGTTGCGGGGGAGGGTACGCAGTATTTT

J gene: TRBJ1-4
clone size: few
D gene: .
CDR3 length: 17
V gene: TRBV7-8
CDR3 protein: CASSTGTESATNEKLFF
CDR3 DNA: TGTGCCAGCAGCACAGGCACAGAGAGTGCAACTAATGAAAAACTGTTTTTT

J gene: TRBJ2-5
clone size: .
D gene: .
CDR3 length: 14
V gene: TRBV6-5
CDR3 protein: CASSQKQGGETQYF
CDR3 DNA: TGTGCCAGCAGTCAAAAACAGGGAGGAGAGACCCAGTACTTC

J gene: TRBJ1-2
clone size: many
D gene: TRBD1
CDR3 length: 13
V gene: TRBV6-5
CDR3 protein: CASSVGGGRGYTF
CDR3 DNA: TGTGCCAGCAGTGTCGGAGGGGGCAGGGGCTACACCTTC

J gene: TRBJ2-3
clone size: few
D gene: .
CDR3 length: 12
V gene: TRBV24-1
CDR3 protein: CATSDRGDTQYF
CDR3 DNA: TGTGCCACCAGTGATCGGGGAGATACGCAGTATTTT

J gene: TRBJ2-3
clone size: .
D gene: .
CDR3 length: 17
V gene: TRBV14
CDR3 protein: CASSQAYGQGITDTQYF
CDR3 DNA: TGTGCCAGCAGCCAAGCGTACGGGCAGGGGATAACAGATACGCAGTATTTT

J gene: TRBJ2-1
clone size: many
D gene: TRBD1
CDR3 length: 14
V gene: TRBV2
CDR3 protein: CASSGTGGYNEQFF
CDR3 DNA: TGTGCCAGCAGTGGGACAGGGGGCTACAATGAGCAGTTCTTC

J gene: TRBJ2-5
clone size: .
D gene: .
CDR3 length: 14
V gene: TRBV7-2
CDR3 protein: CASSPRRSDETQYF
CDR3 DNA: TGTGCCAGCAGCCCCAGGCGCTCGGACGAGACCCAGTACTTC

J gene: TRBJ1-2
clone size: .
D gene: TRBD1
CDR3 length: 14
V gene: TRBV6-5
CDR3 protein: CASSPHDRANGYTF
CDR3 DNA: TGTGCCAGCAGTCCCCATGACAGGGCTAATGGCTACACCTTC

J gene: TRBJ1-1
clone size: many
D gene: .
CDR3 length: 12
V gene: TRBV29-1
CDR3 protein: CSVGRMNTEAFF
CDR3 DNA: TGCAGCGTTGGTAGGATGAACACTGAAGCTTTCTTT

J gene: TRBJ2-2
clone size: .
D gene: TRBD2
CDR3 length: 14
V gene: TRBV29-1
CDR3 protein: CSVRAGVGTGELFF
CDR3 DNA: TGCAGCGTTCGGGCGGGGGTAGGCACCGGGGAGCTGTTTTTT

J gene: TRBJ2-6
clone size: .
D gene: .
CDR3 length: 13
V gene: TRBV18
CDR3 protein: CASSSGQANVLTF
CDR3 DNA: TGTGCCAGCTCATCTGGACAGGCCAACGTCCTGACTTTC

J gene: TRBJ2-3
clone size: many
D gene: TRBD1
CDR3 length: 14
V gene: TRBV7-9
CDR3 protein: CASTRQGSTDTQYF
CDR3 DNA: TGTGCCAGCACCCGACAGGGAAGCACAGATACGCAGTATTTT

J gene: TRBJ2-7
clone size: few
D gene: .
CDR3 length: 15
V gene: TRBV19
CDR3 protein: CASSHLRGHPYEQYF
CDR3 DNA: TGTGCCAGTAGCCACCTTCGAGGTCACCCCTACGAGCAGTACTTC

J gene: TRBJ1-1
clone size: .
D gene: .
CDR3 length: 13
V gene: TRBV7-3
CDR3 protein: CASSRNLNTEAFF
CDR3 DNA: TGTGCCAGCAGCCGAAATCTGAACACTGAAGCTTTCTTT

J gene: TRBJ1-2
clone size: .
D gene: TRBD1
CDR3 length: 14
V gene: TRBV28
CDR3 protein: CASSLPGQGYGYTF
CDR3 DNA: TGTGCCAGCAGTCTACCGGGACAGGGCTATGGCTACACCTTC

J gene: TRBJ2-2
clone size: .
D gene: .
CDR3 length: 13
V gene: TRBV29-1
CDR3 protein: CSYGPADTGELFF
CDR3 DNA: TGCAGCTATGGTCCGGCGGACACCGGGGAGCTGTTTTTT

J gene: TRBJ2-3
clone size: few
D gene: .
CDR3 length: 14
V gene: TRBV5-1
CDR3 protein: CASSLWGPGDTQYF
CDR3 DNA: TGCGCCAGCAGCCTGTGGGGGCCAGGGGATACGCAGTATTTT

J gene: TRBJ2-1
clone size: few
D gene: TRBD1
CDR3 length: 14
V gene: TRBV6-6
CDR3 protein: CASGGQGAITEQFF
CDR3 DNA: TGTGCCTCAGGGGGGCAGGGGGCCATAACTGAGCAGTTCTTC

J gene: TRBJ2-3
clone size: .
D gene: TRBD1
CDR3 length: 14
V gene: TRBV2
CDR3 protein: CASRTGQGTDTQYF
CDR3 DNA: TGTGCCAGCAGAACGGGACAGGGGACAGATACGCAGTATTTT

J gene: TRBJ1-2
clone size: few
D gene: .
CDR3 length: 13
V gene: TRBV20-1
CDR3 protein: CSAGGREGYGYTF
CDR3 DNA: TGCAGTGCTGGGGGCAGGGAGGGCTATGGCTACACCTTC

J gene: TRBJ2-1
clone size: .
D gene: .
CDR3 length: 13
V gene: TRBV18
CDR3 protein: CASSPYTTDEQFF
CDR3 DNA: TGTGCCAGCTCACCATATACTACCGATGAGCAGTTCTTC

J gene: TRBJ1-1
clone size: many
D gene: TRBD1
CDR3 length: 13
V gene: TRBV7-2
CDR3 protein: CASEQGGNPVAFF
CDR3 DNA: TGTGCCAGCGAACAGGGGGGAAATCCGGTCGCTTTCTTT

J gene: TRBJ1-1
clone size: .
D gene: TRBD1
CDR3 length: 14
V gene: TRBV10-3
CDR3 protein: CAISDPLMTGIAFF
CDR3 DNA: TGTGCCATCAGTGACCCGTTGATGACAGGGATAGCTTTCTTT

J gene: TRBJ2-5
clone size: .
D gene: TRBD2
CDR3 length: 16
V gene: TRBV11-2
CDR3 protein: CASRSSERGFQETQYF
CDR3 DNA: TGTGCCAGCAGATCCTCTGAGCGGGGGTTCCAAGAGACCCAGTACTTC

J gene: TRBJ1-2
clone size: many
D gene: TRBD1
CDR3 length: 13
V gene: TRBV10-3
CDR3 protein: CASGRGLDYGYTF
CDR3 DNA: TGTGCCAGTGGGAGGGGGCTCGACTATGGCTACACCTTC

J gene: TRBJ2-7
clone size: few
D gene: .
CDR3 length: 15
V gene: TRBV7-3
CDR3 protein: CASHPRQTDSYEQYF
CDR3 DNA: TGTGCCAGCCACCCCCGCCAGACAGACTCTTACGAGCAGTACTTC

J gene: TRBJ1-5
clone size: few
D gene: TRBD1
CDR3 length: 14
V gene: TRBV19
CDR3 protein: CASSRQGGGQPQHF
CDR3 DNA: TGTGCCAGTAGTAGACAGGGTGGCGGACAGCCCCAGCATTTT

J gene: TRBJ1-5
clone size: .
D gene: .
CDR3 length: 15
V gene: TRBV6-5
CDR3 protein: CASSGTPGSNQPQHF
CDR3 DNA: TGTGCCAGCTCCGGGACGCCCGGCAGCAATCAGCCCCAGCATTTT

J gene: TRBJ1-1
clone size: .
D gene: .
CDR3 length: 12
V gene: TRBV7-9
CDR3 protein: CASSSRDTEAFF
CDR3 DNA: TGTGCCAGCAGTTCCAGGGACACTGAAGCTTTCTTT